Each of the 8 T cell receptor beta chains below was sequenced from the same sample in a study of OX40 agonist ivuxolimab in advanced cancers. Profiling relied on immunoSEQ multiplex PCR, and the TCRdb table lists in-frame clones only, not all of them. The data show about 73,000 clones, more than 70% seen once. The sample was CD4+ or CD8+ T cells sorted from blood, taken in a trial of the OX40 agonist ivuxolimab. Every receptor here comes from an adult with an advanced solid tumor such as melanoma, head and neck, liver or kidney cancer.

The chain links TRBV9 to TRBJ2-5; 7 nucleotides agree with TRBD1. CDR1 SGDLS and CDR2 YYNGEE come from the germline V gene. There are 15 residues in the CDR3. The J segment lost 6 bases and the V segment lost 1 base, leaving 9 bases of the junction unmatched. CDR3: CASSVSGQRRQTQYF. In DNA, the CDR3 is TGTGCCAGCAGCGTATCGGGACAGCGGCGGCAGACCCAGTACTTC.

The CDR3 spells CASSEGLAGLYNEQFF. In nucleotides, the CDR3 is TGTGCCAGCAGCGAGGGACTAGCCGGACTCTACAATGAGCAGTTCTTC. V usage is TRBV9 and J usage is TRBJ2-1, with 9 bases aligning to TRBD2. CDR3 length equals 16 residues. J lost 3 bases, V lost 3 bases, and 7 bases had no gene match. Germline CDR1 and CDR2: SGDLS and YYNGEE.

V is TRBV7-9 and J is TRBJ1-1; D call uncertain. In germline, CDR1 is SEHNR, CDR2 FQNEAQ (reference sequence). CDR3 length equals 13 residues. V was pared by 5 bases and J by 7 bases, with 14 bases between. CDR3 sequence reads: CASSPPRGGEAFF. In nucleotides, the CDR3 is TGTGCCAGCAGCCCCCCCCGGGGAGGTGAAGCTTTCTTT.

This clone was detected once. The chain carries TRBV18 and TRBJ1-5; TRBD1 aligns across 10 bases. Trimming cost V 6 bases and J 7 bases; bases outside gene matches: 12. CDR1 is KGHSH and CDR2 is LQKENI in the germline V gene. The CDR3 contains 16 residues. The CDR3 reads CASSLTGGHDGQPQHF. The CDR3 DNA is TGTGCCAGCTCGTTGACAGGGGGCCACGATGGACAGCCCCAGCATTTT.

The gene calls are TRBV5-1 and TRBJ2-3, with 8 bases matching TRBD2. Germline CDR1 is SGHRS and CDR2 is YFSETQ. Germline trimming cut 2 bases from V and 1 base from J; bases unmatched to any gene: 0. The CDR3 consists of 14 residues. The DNA for the CDR3 is TGCGCCAGCAGCTTAGCGGGAGGCACAGATACGCAGTATTTT. This translates into CASSLAGGTDTQYF.

The chain has TRBV6-6 and TRBJ2-1, with D hard to call. The germline gives CDR1 MNHNY, CDR2 SVGAGI (reference sequence). This CDR3 is built from 14 residues. The V and J ends lost 2 bases and 3 bases respectively, with 8 bases between them. CDR3 sequence: CASSYRPDYNEQFF. The DNA of the CDR3 is TGTGCCAGCAGTTACCGCCCTGACTACAATGAGCAGTTCTTC.

This chain joins TRBV28 and TRBJ2-7; D might be TRBD1 (5 bases). Germline V lookup: CDR1 MDHEN, CDR2 SYDVKM. This CDR3 spans 14 amino acids. V was cut by 2 bases and J by 0 bases, with 8 bases left in between. The CDR3 nucleotides are TGTGCCAGCAGTTTAAGGGGTATCTCCTACGAGCAGTACTTC. It is translated as CASSLRGISYEQYF.

This chain links TRBV6-1 with TRBJ2-3; the match to TRBD2 covers 14 bases. This CDR3 contains 15 residues. The V segment lost 5 bases and the J segment 7 bases; nucleotides outside the gene matches: 5. Germline V CDR1 and CDR2: MNHNS, SASEGT. CDR3 in amino acids: CASSPGTSGGNTQYF. As DNA, the CDR3 is TGTGCCAGCAGTCCCGGGACTAGCGGGGGCAATACGCAGTATTTT.